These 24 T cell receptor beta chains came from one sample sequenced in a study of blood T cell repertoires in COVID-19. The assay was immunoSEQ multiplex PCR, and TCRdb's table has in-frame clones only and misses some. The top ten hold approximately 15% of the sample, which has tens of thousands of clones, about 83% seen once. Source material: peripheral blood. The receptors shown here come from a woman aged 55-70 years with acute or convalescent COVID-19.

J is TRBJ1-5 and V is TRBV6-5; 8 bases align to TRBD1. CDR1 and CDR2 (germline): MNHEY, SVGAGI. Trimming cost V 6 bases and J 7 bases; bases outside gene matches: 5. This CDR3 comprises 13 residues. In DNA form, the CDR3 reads TGTGCCAGCAGCTTCAGGGGGCCCCAGCCCCAGCATTTT. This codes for CASSFRGPQPQHF.

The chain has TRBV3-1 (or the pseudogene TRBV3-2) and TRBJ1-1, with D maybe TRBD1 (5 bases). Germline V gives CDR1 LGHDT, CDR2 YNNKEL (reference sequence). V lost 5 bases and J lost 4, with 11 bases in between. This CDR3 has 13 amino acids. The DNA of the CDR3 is TGTGCCAGCAGCGTCGGGGGGGGCACTGAAGCTTTCTTT. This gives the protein CASSVGGGTEAFF.

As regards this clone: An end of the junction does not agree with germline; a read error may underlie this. CDR3 nucleotides: TGCGCCAGCAGCGAGTGGACAGGGAGCGAGCAGTACTTC. It is translated as CASSEWTGSEQYF. The V gene is TRBV10-1, the J gene TRBJ2-7; 8 bases line up with TRBD1. The CDR3 covers 13 residues. The germline gives CDR1 WNHNN, CDR2 SYGVQD (reference sequence).

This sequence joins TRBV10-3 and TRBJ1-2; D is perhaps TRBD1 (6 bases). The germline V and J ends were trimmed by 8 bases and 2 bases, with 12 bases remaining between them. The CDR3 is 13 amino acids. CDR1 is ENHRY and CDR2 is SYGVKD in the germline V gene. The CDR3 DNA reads TGTGCCATCGGATCGACAGGCAACTATGGCTACACCTTC. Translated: CAIGSTGNYGYTF.

DNA of the CDR3: TGTGCCTGGAAGGCAGGGGGCGGAAACACCATATATTTT. Protein product: CAWKAGGGNTIYF. The rearrangement links TRBV30 to TRBJ1-3; 8 bases are a match to TRBD1. Germline V lookup: CDR1 GTSNPN, CDR2 SVGIG (reference sequence). V shed 4 bases, J shed 4 bases, and the junction held 3 bases outside the gene matches. CDR3 length: 13 residues.

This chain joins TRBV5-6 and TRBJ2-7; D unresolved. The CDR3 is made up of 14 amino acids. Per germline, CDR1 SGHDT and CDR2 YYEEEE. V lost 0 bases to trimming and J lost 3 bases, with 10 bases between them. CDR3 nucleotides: TGTGCCAGCAGCTTGGTGAGGTACCACTACGAGCAGTACTTC. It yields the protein CASSLVRYHYEQYF.

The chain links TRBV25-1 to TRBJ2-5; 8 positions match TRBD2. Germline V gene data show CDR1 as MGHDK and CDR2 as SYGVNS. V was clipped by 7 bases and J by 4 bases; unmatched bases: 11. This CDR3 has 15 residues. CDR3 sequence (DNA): TGTGCCAGCACCCTCCGGGGGGGGCTAGGAGAGACCCAGTACTTC. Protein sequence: CASTLRGGLGETQYF.

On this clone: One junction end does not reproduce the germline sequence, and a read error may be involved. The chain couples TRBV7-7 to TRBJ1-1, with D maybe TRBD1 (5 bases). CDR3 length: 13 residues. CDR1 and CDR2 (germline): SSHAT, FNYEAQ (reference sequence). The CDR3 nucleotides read TGTGCTAGCAGCCCAGGGTTTGGCACTGAAGCTTTCTTT. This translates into CASSPGFGTEAFF.

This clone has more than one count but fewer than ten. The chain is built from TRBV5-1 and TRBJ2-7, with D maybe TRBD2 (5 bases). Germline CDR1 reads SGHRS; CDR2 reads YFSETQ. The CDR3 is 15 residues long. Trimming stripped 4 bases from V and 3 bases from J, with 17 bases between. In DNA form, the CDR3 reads TGCGCCAGCAGCCCGATGAGAGGGTTTGACTACGAGCAGTACTTC. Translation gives CASSPMRGFDYEQYF.

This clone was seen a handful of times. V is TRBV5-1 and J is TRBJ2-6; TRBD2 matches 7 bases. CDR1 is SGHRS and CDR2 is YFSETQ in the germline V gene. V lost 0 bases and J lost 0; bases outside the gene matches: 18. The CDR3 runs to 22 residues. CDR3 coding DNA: TGCGCCAGCAGCTTGGCCAGCGGGAATAGGGAGGGGTCGGTCTCTGGGGCCAACGTCCTGACTTTC. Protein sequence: CASSLASGNREGSVSGANVLTF. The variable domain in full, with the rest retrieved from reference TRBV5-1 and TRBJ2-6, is KAGVTQTPRYLIKTRGQQVTLSCSPISGHRSVSWYQQTPGQGLQFLFEYFSETQRNKGNFPGRFSGRQFSNSRSEMNVSTLELGDSALYLCASSLASGNREGSVSGANVLTFGAGSRLTVL.

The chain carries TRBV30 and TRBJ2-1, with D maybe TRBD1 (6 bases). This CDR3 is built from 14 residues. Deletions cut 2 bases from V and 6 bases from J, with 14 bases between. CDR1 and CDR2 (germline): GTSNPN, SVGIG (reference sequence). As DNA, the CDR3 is TGTGCCTGGAGTCGGGACACCGGCGTCAATGAGCAGTTCTTC. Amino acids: CAWSRDTGVNEQFF.

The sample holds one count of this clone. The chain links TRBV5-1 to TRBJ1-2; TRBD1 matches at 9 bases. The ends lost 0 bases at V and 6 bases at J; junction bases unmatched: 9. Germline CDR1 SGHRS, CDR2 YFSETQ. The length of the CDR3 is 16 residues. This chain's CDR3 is CASSLALLRDRDGYTF. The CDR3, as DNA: TGCGCCAGCAGCTTGGCTCTGCTCCGGGACAGGGATGGCTACACCTTC.

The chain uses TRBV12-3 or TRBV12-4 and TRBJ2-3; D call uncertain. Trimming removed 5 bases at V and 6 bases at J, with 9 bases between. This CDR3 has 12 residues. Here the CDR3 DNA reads TGTGCCAGCAGTACGGTAGTTGATACGCAGTATTTT. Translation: CASSTVVDTQYF.

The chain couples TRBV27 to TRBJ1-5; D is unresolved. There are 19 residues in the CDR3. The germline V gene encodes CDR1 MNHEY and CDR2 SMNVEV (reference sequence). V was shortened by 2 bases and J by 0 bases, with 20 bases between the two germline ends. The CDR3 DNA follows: TGTGCCAGCAGTTTACTGCGGGGAGCCGGGAGTTATAGCAATCAGCCCCAGCATTTT. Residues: CASSLLRGAGSYSNQPQHF.

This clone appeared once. The CDR3 nucleotides read TGTGCCAGTAGTATAGCGGCAGGGATGCGTGGCTACACCTTC. Translated, it gives CASSIAAGMRGYTF. The chain joins TRBV19 to TRBJ1-2, with D perhaps TRBD1 (5 bases). V was pared by 1 base and J by 7 bases, with 13 bases between. Looked up from germline, CDR1 is LNHDA and CDR2 is SQIVND (reference sequence). This CDR3 comprises 14 residues.

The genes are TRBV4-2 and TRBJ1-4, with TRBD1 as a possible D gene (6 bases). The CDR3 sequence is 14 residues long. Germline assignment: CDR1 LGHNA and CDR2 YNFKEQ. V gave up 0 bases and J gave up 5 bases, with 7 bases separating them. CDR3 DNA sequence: TGTGCCAGCAGCCAAGACCAGGGGAATGAAAAACTGTTTTTT. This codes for CASSQDQGNEKLFF.

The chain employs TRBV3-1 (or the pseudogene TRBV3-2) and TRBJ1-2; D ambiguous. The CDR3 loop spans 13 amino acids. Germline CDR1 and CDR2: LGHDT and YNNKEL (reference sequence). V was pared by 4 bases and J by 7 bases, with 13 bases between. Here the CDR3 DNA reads TGTGCCAGCAGCCTCTTGGACGAGGGTGGCTACACCTTC. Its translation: CASSLLDEGGYTF.

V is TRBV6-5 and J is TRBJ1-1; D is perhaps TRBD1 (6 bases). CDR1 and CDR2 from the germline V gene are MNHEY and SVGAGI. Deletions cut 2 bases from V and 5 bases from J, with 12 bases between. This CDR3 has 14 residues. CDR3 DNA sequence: TGTGCCAGCAGTTACAGCAGGGGAAGGACTGAAGCTTTCTTT. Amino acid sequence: CASSYSRGRTEAFF.

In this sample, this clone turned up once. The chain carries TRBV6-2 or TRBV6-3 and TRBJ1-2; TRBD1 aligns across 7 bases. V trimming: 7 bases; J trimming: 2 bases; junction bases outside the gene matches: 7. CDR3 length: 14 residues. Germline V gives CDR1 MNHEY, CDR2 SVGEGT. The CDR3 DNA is TGTGCCAGCACCCCGGGACAGCCCAACTATGGCTACACCTTC. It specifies CASTPGQPNYGYTF.

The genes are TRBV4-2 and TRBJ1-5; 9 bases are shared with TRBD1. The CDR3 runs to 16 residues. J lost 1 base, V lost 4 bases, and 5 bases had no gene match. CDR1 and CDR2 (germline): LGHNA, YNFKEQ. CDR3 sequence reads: CASSPRQGVSNQPQHF. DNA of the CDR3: TGTGCCAGCAGCCCTCGACAGGGGGTCAGCAATCAGCCCCAGCATTTT.

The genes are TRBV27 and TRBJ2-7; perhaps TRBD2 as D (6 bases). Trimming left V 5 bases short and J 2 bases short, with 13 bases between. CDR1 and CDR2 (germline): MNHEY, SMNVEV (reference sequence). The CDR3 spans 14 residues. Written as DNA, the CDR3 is TGTGCCAGCAGTAGGCCGGGACTCACCTACGAGCAGTACTTC. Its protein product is CASSRPGLTYEQYF.

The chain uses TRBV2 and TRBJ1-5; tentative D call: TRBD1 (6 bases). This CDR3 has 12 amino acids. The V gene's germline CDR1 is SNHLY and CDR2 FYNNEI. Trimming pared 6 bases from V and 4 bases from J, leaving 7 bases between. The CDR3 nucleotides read TGTGCCAGCAGCACAGGGAATCAGCCCCAGCATTTT. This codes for CASSTGNQPQHF.

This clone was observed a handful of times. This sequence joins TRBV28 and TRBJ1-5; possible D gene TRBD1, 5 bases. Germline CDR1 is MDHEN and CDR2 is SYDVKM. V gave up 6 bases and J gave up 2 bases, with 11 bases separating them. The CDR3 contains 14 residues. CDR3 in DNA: TGTGCCAGCAGGGAGGGAGGGGGCAATCAGCCCCAGCATTTT. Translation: CASREGGGNQPQHF. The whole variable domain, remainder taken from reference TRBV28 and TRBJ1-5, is DVKVTQSSRYLVKRTGEKVFLECVQDMDHENMFWYRQDPGLGLRLIYFSYDVKMKEKGDIPEGYSVSREKKERFSLILESASTNQTSMYLCASREGGGNQPQHFGDGTRLSIL.

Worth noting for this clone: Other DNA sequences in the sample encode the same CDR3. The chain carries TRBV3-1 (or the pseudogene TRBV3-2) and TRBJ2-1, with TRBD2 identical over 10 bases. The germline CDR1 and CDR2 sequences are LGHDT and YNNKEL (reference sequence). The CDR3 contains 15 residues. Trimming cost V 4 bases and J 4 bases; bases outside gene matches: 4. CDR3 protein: CASSPSSGGYNEQFF. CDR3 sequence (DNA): TGTGCCAGCAGCCCGAGTAGCGGGGGGTACAATGAGCAGTTCTTC.